This passage covers 22 T cell receptor beta chains from one sample sequenced in a study of ipilimumab plus nivolumab after autologous stem cell transplantation. Some clones are missing from TCRdb's copy, which holds only in-frame ones; the method was immunoSEQ multiplex PCR. The table records 15,000 to 20,000 clones, 79% of them present only once. Sequenced material: PBMCs, taken in a trial of ipilimumab plus nivolumab as post-transplant consolidation. All receptors derive from a male donor with diffuse large B-cell lymphoma.

J is TRBJ2-3 and V is TRBV11-2; D possibly corresponds to TRBD2 (7 bases). The germline V gene encodes CDR1 SGHAT and CDR2 FQNNGV. Trimming took 2 bases from V and 0 from J, leaving 9 bases between them. This CDR3 region has 15 residues. CDR3 DNA sequence: TGTGCCAGCAGCTTAAGGGGGGGGAGCACAGATACGCAGTATTTT. Its protein is CASSLRGGSTDTQYF. Together with reference TRBV11-2 and TRBJ2-3, the CDR3 gives the full variable domain: EAGVAQSPRYKIIEKRQSVAFWCNPISGHATLYWYQQILGQGPKLLIQFQNNGVVDDSQLPKDRFSAERLKGVDSTLKIQPAKLEDSAVYLCASSLRGGSTDTQYFGPGTRLTVL.

J is TRBJ2-7 and V is TRBV11-1, with a weak D call TRBD1 (5 bases). Between the trimmed V and J ends, which lost 5 bases and 6 bases, there was a span of 29 bases. Germline V CDR1 and CDR2: SGHAT, FQDESV (reference sequence). The CDR3 is 18 amino acids. The CDR3 region is CASSPTQTFGAPPFEQYF. The CDR3 nucleotides read TGTGCCAGCAGCCCAACGCAGACCTTTGGGGCCCCGCCTTTCGAGCAGTACTTC.

The V and J genes are TRBV5-1 and TRBJ1-1; no reliable D call. Per the germline V gene, CDR1 is SGHRS and CDR2 is YFSETQ. This CDR3 has 13 residues. Trimming removed 2 bases at V and 4 bases at J, with 9 bases between. CDR3 protein: CASSFVSGTEAFF. The CDR3 DNA sequence: TGCGCCAGCAGCTTCGTGAGCGGCACTGAAGCTTTCTTT.

This clone was detected only a few times. This chain uses TRBV9 with TRBJ1-2; the D gene is possibly TRBD1 (6 bases). This CDR3 comprises 14 residues. V gave up 0 bases and J gave up 6 bases, with 12 bases separating them. Germline V lookup: CDR1 SGDLS, CDR2 YYNGEE. The CDR3 DNA is TGTGCCAGCAGCGTAGCGTGGCAGGGGAATGGCTACACCTTC. Amino acid sequence: CASSVAWQGNGYTF.

The chain couples TRBV2 to TRBJ2-5; 14 nucleotides align to TRBD2. This CDR3 contains 15 residues. J was trimmed by 3 bases and V by 8 bases; bases with no gene match: 5. Looked up from germline, CDR1 is SNHLY and CDR2 is FYNNEI. CDR3: CASARGLAGEETQYF. The CDR3 DNA reads as TGTGCCAGCGCCCGGGGACTAGCGGGGGAAGAGACCCAGTACTTC. The full variable domain, with the rest looked up from reference TRBV2 and TRBJ2-5, is EPEVTQTPSHQVTQMGQEVILRCVPISNHLYFYWYRQILGQKVEFLVSFYNNEISEKSEIFDDQFSVERPDGSNFTLKIRSTKLEDSAMYFCASARGLAGEETQYFGPGTRLLVL.

The chain recombines TRBV11-2 with TRBJ1-4; D remains unclear. V was clipped by 2 bases and J by 8 bases, with 12 bases between them. The CDR3 consists of 14 residues. From germline, CDR1 is SGHAT and CDR2 FQNNGV. This CDR3 reads CASSLSGVDEKLFF. CDR3 coding DNA: TGTGCCAGCAGCTTATCCGGGGTAGACGAAAAACTGTTTTTT.

This clone was detected once. The chain is built from TRBV10-3 and TRBJ2-1; D might be TRBD1 (5 bases). CDR1 and CDR2 from the germline V gene are ENHRY and SYGVKD. The V gene lost 9 bases and the J gene lost 6 bases, with 12 bases spanning the gap. The CDR3 has 12 amino acids. CDR3 in DNA: TGTGCCATTGGACAATCGCCCAATGAGCAGTTCTTC. Protein product: CAIGQSPNEQFF.

This rearrangement joins TRBV11-3 to TRBJ2-7; 11 bases align to TRBD2. The CDR3 is made up of 15 amino acids. Germline CDR1 SGHNT, CDR2 YENEEA. Germline trimming cut 0 bases from V and 5 bases from J; bases unmatched to any gene: 3. The CDR3 sequence is CASSLEGTSGNEQYF. CDR3 nucleotides: TGTGCCAGCAGCTTAGAGGGGACTAGCGGTAACGAGCAGTACTTC.

The chain couples TRBV9 to TRBJ2-1; TRBD2 agrees at 9 bases. The J segment lost 3 bases and the V segment lost 1 base, leaving 5 bases of the junction unmatched. The CDR3 totals 16 residues. CDR1 is SGDLS and CDR2 is YYNGEE in the germline V gene. In DNA, the CDR3 is TGTGCCAGCAGCGTACAAGCTAGCGGGGTCTACAATGAGCAGTTCTTC. Residues: CASSVQASGVYNEQFF.

The chain is built from TRBV2 and TRBJ1-2, with 7 nucleotides matching TRBD1. Germline loops: CDR1 SNHLY, CDR2 FYNNEI. CDR3 length equals 14 residues. V trimming: 6 bases; J trimming: 3 bases; junction bases outside the gene matches: 7. The CDR3 spells CASSITQGHYGYTF. For the CDR3, the DNA is TGTGCCAGCAGCATAACACAGGGGCACTATGGCTACACCTTC.

The rearrangement uses TRBV2 and TRBJ2-7; no clear D gene. The CDR3 has 16 amino acids. CDR1 SNHLY and CDR2 FYNNEI come from the germline V gene. Trimming cost V 2 bases and J 0 bases, with 14 bases left between them. The CDR3 protein is CASSEYSLASSYEQYF. The CDR3 DNA reads TGTGCCAGCAGTGAATACTCTTTAGCTAGCTCCTACGAGCAGTACTTC.

CDR3 DNA sequence: TGTGCCAGCAGCTTATGGGGTAGCGGAAACAATGAGCAGTTCTTC. It specifies CASSLWGSGNNEQFF. The chain links TRBV7-8 to TRBJ2-1, with a tentative D call TRBD2 (6 bases). CDR1 is SGHVS and CDR2 is FQNEAQ in the germline V gene. V was cut by 2 bases and J by 5 bases, with 13 bases left in between. CDR3 length: 15 amino acids.

V gene TRBV4-1 combines with J gene TRBJ2-7, with 8 bases identical to TRBD2. Trimming removed 1 base from V and 7 bases from J; junction bases left unmatched: 6. CDR1 is MGHRA, CDR2 YSYEKL, per germline. The CDR3 is made up of 14 amino acids. CDR3 coding DNA: TGCGCCAGCAGCCAAGCGTCACTAGCGGTTGAGCAGTACTTC. As protein: CASSQASLAVEQYF.

CDR3 amino acids: CASSLTGTYEQYF. The DNA for the CDR3 is TGCGCCAGCAGCTTGACAGGGACCTACGAGCAGTACTTC. The chain has TRBV5-1 and TRBJ2-5; a possible D gene is TRBD1 (6 bases). Judging by the DNA end, TRBJ2-7 fits better; the J call may be wrong. Germline-derived CDR1 and CDR2 are SGHRS and YFSETQ. This CDR3 is built from 13 residues.

The rearrangement joins TRBV11-2 to TRBJ2-1; the match to TRBD2 covers 9 bases. Germline V lookup: CDR1 SGHAT, CDR2 FQNNGV. This CDR3 has 15 residues. The junction had 9 bases not matched to a gene; V was cut back by 4 bases and J by 8 bases. CDR3 loop: CASSSWGGGEDEQFF. The CDR3, as DNA: TGTGCCAGCAGCTCCTGGGGCGGGGGGGAAGATGAGCAGTTCTTC.

The chain links TRBV11-2 to TRBJ1-1, with D possibly being TRBD1 (6 bases). V was clipped by 4 bases and J by 0 bases, with 9 bases between them. The CDR3 spans 14 residues. Germline V lookup: CDR1 SGHAT, CDR2 FQNNGV. CDR3 sequence: CASSYREVNTEAFF. In nucleotides, the CDR3 is TGTGCCAGCAGCTACAGGGAGGTGAACACTGAAGCTTTCTTT.

J is TRBJ2-3 and V is TRBV7-3, with D tentatively TRBD1 (5 bases). CDR1 SGHTA and CDR2 FQGTGA come from the germline V gene. Trimming pared 3 bases from V and 2 bases from J, leaving 6 bases between. CDR3 length equals 13 residues. CDR3 sequence: CASSLTDTDTQYF. The CDR3 DNA is TGTGCCAGCAGCTTGACAGACACAGATACGCAGTATTTT.

The V and J genes are TRBV18 and TRBJ2-7, with D perhaps matching TRBD1 (6 bases). The CDR3 extends over 14 amino acids. CDR1 is KGHSH and CDR2 is LQKENI in the germline V gene. Trimming left V 2 bases short and J 6 bases short, with 14 bases between. The CDR3, as DNA: TGTGCCAGCTCACCAGGGGCGACAGGACCCGAGCAGTACTTC. Translating it yields CASSPGATGPEQYF.

V gene TRBV18 combines with J gene TRBJ1-2; TRBD1 aligns across 8 bases. This CDR3 contains 16 residues. V lost 5 bases and J lost 8; bases outside the gene matches: 16. Germline assignment: CDR1 KGHSH and CDR2 LQKENI. DNA for the CDR3: TGTGCCAGCTCAGCCAACCCCGCAGGGGGCGATGGAGGCTACACCTTC. Amino acids: CASSANPAGGDGGYTF.

This clone was observed a few times. This chain connects TRBV29-1 to TRBJ1-1, with D possibly matching TRBD1 (5 bases). Trimming stripped 3 bases from V and 1 base from J, with 9 bases between. This CDR3 has 13 residues. Per germline, CDR1 SQVTM and CDR2 ANQGSEA. CDR3 sequence: CSVDGHTNTEAFF. The CDR3 DNA follows: TGCAGCGTTGATGGACATACGAACACTGAAGCTTTCTTT.

The V and J genes are TRBV19 and TRBJ1-2; 12 bases fit TRBD1. Germline values: CDR1 LNHDA, CDR2 SQIVND (reference sequence). V lost 6 bases to trimming and J lost 0 bases; unmatched junction nucleotides: 5. This CDR3 comprises 16 residues. The CDR3 loop is CASRTGTGGSNYGYTF. The CDR3 DNA follows: TGTGCCAGTAGGACCGGGACAGGGGGCTCTAACTATGGCTACACCTTC.

The V and J genes are TRBV6-1 and TRBJ2-3; perhaps D is TRBD1 or TRBD2 (5 bases each). Trimming removed 2 bases at V and 1 base at J, with 10 bases between. Germline loops: CDR1 MNHNS, CDR2 SASEGT. CDR3 length: 15 amino acids. The CDR3, as DNA: TGTGCCAGCAGTGAAATGCAGGGACGCACAGATACGCAGTATTTT. As protein: CASSEMQGRTDTQYF.